This entry lists 8 T cell receptor beta chains sequenced from one sample in a study of beta chain features in type 1 diabetes. cDNA synthesis used the whole RNA isolate, giving expressed TCRB sequences. Libraries were prepared by immunoSEQ multiplex PCR; TCRdb keeps only in-frame clonotypes and omits some of them. The data show under 150,000 clones, under 60% seen once. The specimen sequenced was Tregs from blood. These receptors were taken from a man between 18 and 29 years old in good health.

In its sample, this clone was seen a few times. The chain links TRBV10-3 to TRBJ1-1; D call uncertain. This CDR3 is 13 amino acids long. CDR1 is ENHRY and CDR2 is SYGVKD in the germline V gene. With 8 bases removed from V and 1 base from J, the gap between germline ends came to 11 bases. The CDR3 DNA reads TGTGCCATCGCAGGATCGGAGAACACTGAAGCTTTCTTT. Translated: CAIAGSENTEAFF.

The CDR3 nucleotides are TGCGCCAGCAGCTTGCGACTTGACACTGAAGCTTTCTTT. As protein: CASSLRLDTEAFF. V is TRBV5-1 and J is TRBJ1-1; D is unclear. Germline V gene lookup returns CDR1 SGHRS and CDR2 YFSETQ. The CDR3 runs to 13 residues. V dropped 1 base and J dropped 3 bases, with 7 bases sitting between them. The whole variable domain, remainder taken from reference TRBV5-1 and TRBJ1-1, is KAGVTQTPRYLIKTRGQQVTLSCSPISGHRSVSWYQQTPGQGLQFLFEYFSETQRNKGNFPGRFSGRQFSNSRSEMNVSTLELGDSALYLCASSLRLDTEAFFGQGTRLTVV.

In its sample, this clone was seen a few times. The rearrangement uses TRBV28 and TRBJ2-3; 7 bases match TRBD2. V gave up 8 bases and J gave up 3 bases; unmatched junction bases: 11. This CDR3 is 15 amino acids long. The germline V gene encodes CDR1 MDHEN and CDR2 SYDVKM. The CDR3 bases are TGTGCCAGCCCCCCGCGCGGGGGTATGACAGATACGCAGTATTTT. Residues: CASPPRGGMTDTQYF.

This clone was found a few times. The V call is TRBV14, the J call TRBJ2-7; the D is unclear. The CDR3 consists of 15 residues. Germline V gene sequence: CDR1 SGHDN, CDR2 FVKESK. V was shortened by 0 bases and J by 0 bases, with 9 bases between the two germline ends. CDR3 loop: CASSQERGSSYEQYF. CDR3 DNA sequence: TGTGCCAGCAGCCAAGAACGCGGTAGCTCCTACGAGCAGTACTTC. Combining the CDR3 with reference TRBV14 and TRBJ2-7 gives the whole variable domain EAGVTQFPSHSVIEKGQTVTLRCDPISGHDNLYWYRRVMGKEIKFLLHFVKESKQDESGMPNNRFLAERTGGTYSTLKVQPAELEDSGVYFCASSQERGSSYEQYFGPGTRLTVT.

J is TRBJ2-2 and V is TRBV19; 15 positions agree with TRBD2. The CDR3 is made up of 16 amino acids. J gave up 4 bases and V 10 bases, and 7 bases lay outside the gene matches. From germline, CDR1 is LNHDA and CDR2 SQIVND (reference sequence). This chain's CDR3 is CATERTSGRATGELFF. As DNA, the CDR3 is TGTGCCACCGAGAGGACTAGCGGGAGGGCCACCGGGGAGCTGTTTTTT.

The chain recombines TRBV5-5 with TRBJ1-5, with D unclear. This CDR3 contains 13 residues. V was trimmed by 0 bases and J by 3 bases, leaving 4 bases between them. Germline lookup yields CDR1 SGHKS and CDR2 YYEKEE (reference sequence). Here the CDR3 DNA reads TGTGCCAGCAGCTTGGTATCCAATCAGCCCCAGCATTTT. Its protein is CASSLVSNQPQHF.

This chain joins TRBV4-2 and TRBJ1-6; 7 bases align to TRBD1. The CDR3 loop spans 16 amino acids. Trimming took 4 bases from V and 7 from J; bases not matched to a gene: 10. Germline V gives CDR1 LGHNA, CDR2 YNFKEQ. CDR3 sequence: CASSPVKGQRNSPLHF. Here the CDR3 DNA reads TGTGCCAGCAGCCCGGTAAAGGGACAGAGGAATTCACCCCTCCACTTT.

This clone has a handful of counts. The gene calls are TRBV10-3 and TRBJ1-6; 9 bases fit TRBD1. CDR1 and CDR2 from the germline V gene are ENHRY and SYGVKD. The CDR3 length is 14 residues. V lost 7 bases to trimming and J lost 9 bases; unmatched junction nucleotides: 7. The CDR3 here is CAITRDRESSPLHF. In DNA form, the CDR3 reads TGTGCCATCACCAGGGACAGGGAGTCTTCACCCCTCCACTTT.